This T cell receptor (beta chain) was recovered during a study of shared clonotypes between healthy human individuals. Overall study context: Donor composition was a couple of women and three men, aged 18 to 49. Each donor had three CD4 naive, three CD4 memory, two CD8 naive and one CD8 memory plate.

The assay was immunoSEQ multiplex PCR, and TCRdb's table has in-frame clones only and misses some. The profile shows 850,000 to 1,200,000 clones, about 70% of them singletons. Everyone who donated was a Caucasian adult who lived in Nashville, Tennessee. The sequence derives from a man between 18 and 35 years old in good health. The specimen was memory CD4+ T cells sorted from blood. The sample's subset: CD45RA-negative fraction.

The CDR3 region has the DNA TGTGCCAGCAGCTTGGACAGGGAGAGAGAAGAGACCCAGTACTTC. Its translation is CASSLDREREETQYF. The chain combines TRBV5-5 with TRBJ2-5; TRBD1 is a possible D gene (6 bases). Germline V gives CDR1 SGHKS, CDR2 YYEKEE (reference sequence). Trimming removed 0 bases from V and 3 bases from J, with 12 bases in between. This CDR3 comprises 15 residues.